This T cell receptor beta chain was recovered during a study of CD8 T cells in Susac syndrome. Random hexamers were used to reverse transcribe the RNA input (about 0.5 to 1 ug). From the immunoSEQ multiplex PCR reads, TCRdb called clonotypes with MiXCR, one entry per CDR3 protein. The sample records around 150,000 distinct CDR3 sequences, 95% being singletons. Germline CDR1 GTSNPN, CDR2 SVGIG (reference sequence). The V gene lost 3 bases and the J gene lost 5 bases, with 8 bases spanning the gap. The CDR3 has 12 amino acids. As judged by recently defined diagnostic criteria, patients with Susac syndrome had definite or probable disease.

The sequence came from a human donor with Susac syndrome. The sample comprised CD4+ T cells from PBMCs. The rearrangement uses TRBV30 and TRBJ2-1; D unclear. The CDR3 region is CAWRGLNNEQFF. The CDR3 DNA follows: TGTGCCTGGAGGGGTCTAAACAATGAGCAGTTCTTC.